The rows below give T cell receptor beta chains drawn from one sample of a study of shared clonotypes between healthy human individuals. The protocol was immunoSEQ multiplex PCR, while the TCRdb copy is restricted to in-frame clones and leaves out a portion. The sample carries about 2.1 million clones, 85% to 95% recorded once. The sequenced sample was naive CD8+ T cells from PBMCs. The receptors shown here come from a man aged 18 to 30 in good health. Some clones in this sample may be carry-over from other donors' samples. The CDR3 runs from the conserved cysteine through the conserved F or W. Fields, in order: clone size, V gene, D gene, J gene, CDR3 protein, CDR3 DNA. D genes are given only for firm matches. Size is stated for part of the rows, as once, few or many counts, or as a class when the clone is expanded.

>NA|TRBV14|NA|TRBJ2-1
CASSQAPFSYNEQFF
TGTGCCAGCAGCCAAGCGCCGTTCTCCTACAATGAGCAGTTCTTC
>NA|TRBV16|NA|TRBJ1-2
CASSQSHSGADGAGDGYTF
TGTGCCAGCAGCCAATCCCACTCCGGGGCGGACGGCGCGGGCGATGGCTACACCTTC
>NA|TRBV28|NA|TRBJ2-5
CASRPQGTAETQYF
TGTGCCAGCAGGCCACAGGGTACAGCTGAGACCCAGTACTTC
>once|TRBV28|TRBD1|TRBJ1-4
CASSTGDRENGEKLFF
TGTGCCAGCAGCACTGGGGACAGGGAAAATGGTGAAAAACTGTTTTTT
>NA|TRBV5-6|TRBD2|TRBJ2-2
CASSLAGLAVTGELFF
TGTGCCAGCAGCTTGGCGGGACTAGCGGTCACCGGGGAGCTGTTTTTT
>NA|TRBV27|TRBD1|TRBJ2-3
CASSLDRGDTQYF
TGTGCCAGCAGTTTAGACAGGGGAGATACGCAGTATTTT
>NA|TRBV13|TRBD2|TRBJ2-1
CASSHTSGRFGEQFF
TGTGCCAGCAGCCATACTAGCGGCCGATTTGGTGAGCAGTTCTTC
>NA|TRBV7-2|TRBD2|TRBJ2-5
CASSLRPGLADSETQYF
TGTGCCAGCAGCTTACGACCGGGACTAGCGGATTCAGAGACCCAGTACTTC
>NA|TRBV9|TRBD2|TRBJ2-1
CASSVAQMGLAGSRNEQFF
TGTGCCAGCAGCGTAGCACAGATGGGACTAGCGGGAAGTAGGAATGAGCAGTTCTTC
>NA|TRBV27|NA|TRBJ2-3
CASSLRSTDTQYF
TGTGCCAGCAGTTTACGGAGCACAGATACGCAGTATTTT
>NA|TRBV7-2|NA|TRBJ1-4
CASSFRNPTNEKLFF
TGTGCCAGCAGCTTCAGGAATCCAACTAATGAAAAACTGTTTTTT
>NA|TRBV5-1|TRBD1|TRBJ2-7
CASSFQVRDSPYEQYF
TGCGCCAGCAGCTTCCAGGTCCGGGACAGTCCCTACGAGCAGTACTTC
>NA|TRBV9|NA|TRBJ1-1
CASSVGGQGMNTEAFF
TGTGCCAGCAGCGTAGGTGGGCAGGGGATGAACACTGAAGCTTTCTTT
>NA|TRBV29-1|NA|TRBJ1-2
CSAVGGPNYGYTF
TGCAGCGCCGTTGGGGGGCCCAACTATGGCTACACCTTC
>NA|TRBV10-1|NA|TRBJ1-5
CASSTGPGQPQHF
TGCGCCAGCAGCACGGGCCCCGGTCAGCCCCAGCATTTT
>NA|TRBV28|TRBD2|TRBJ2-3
CASSLKRELTDTQYF
TGTGCCAGCAGTTTGAAGCGGGAGCTGACAGATACGCAGTATTTT
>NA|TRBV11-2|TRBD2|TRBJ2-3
CASSSRHGLAGGGTDTQYF
TGTGCCAGCAGCTCCCGCCATGGACTAGCGGGAGGAGGGACAGATACGCAGTATTTT
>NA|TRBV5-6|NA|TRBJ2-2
CASSLSGNTGELFF
TGTGCCAGCAGCTTGAGCGGGAACACCGGGGAGCTGTTTTTT
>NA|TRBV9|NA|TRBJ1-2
CASSVVPGAVYGYTF
TGTGCCAGCAGCGTAGTGCCGGGGGCGGTTTATGGCTACACCTTC
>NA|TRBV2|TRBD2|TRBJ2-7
CASSERREDIYEQYF
TGTGCCAGCAGTGAGCGGCGGGAGGATATATACGAGCAGTACTTC
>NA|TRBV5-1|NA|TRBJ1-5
CASSLTGYSNQPQHF
TGCGCCAGCAGCTTGACGGGTTATAGCAATCAGCCCCAGCATTTT
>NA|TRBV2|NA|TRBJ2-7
CASARRAYEQYF
TGTGCCAGCGCCCGAAGAGCCTACGAGCAGTACTTC
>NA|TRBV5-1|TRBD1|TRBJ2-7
CASSLGTAIYEQYF
TGCGCCAGCAGCTTAGGGACAGCTATCTACGAGCAGTACTTC
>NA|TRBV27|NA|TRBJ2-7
CASSPRTAFYEQYF
TGTGCCAGCAGTCCTAGGACAGCCTTCTACGAGCAGTACTTC
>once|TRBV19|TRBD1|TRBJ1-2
CASTGQDLRYGYTF
TGTGCCAGTACCGGACAGGACCTTCGCTATGGCTACACCTTC
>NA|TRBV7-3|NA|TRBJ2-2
CASSLKVGLAANTGELFF
TGTGCCAGCAGCTTAAAGGTAGGGCTAGCAGCGAACACCGGGGAGCTGTTTTTT
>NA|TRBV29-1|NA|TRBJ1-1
CSVEDRSAEAFF
TGCAGCGTTGAAGATCGCAGCGCCGAAGCTTTCTTT
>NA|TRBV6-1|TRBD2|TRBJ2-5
CASSEEAGGSPETQYF
TGTGCCAGCAGTGAAGAGGCGGGAGGTAGTCCAGAGACCCAGTACTTC
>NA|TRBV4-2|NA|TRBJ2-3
CASSQEVAGTTDTQYF
TGTGCCAGCAGCCAAGAGGTTGCAGGAACCACAGATACGCAGTATTTT
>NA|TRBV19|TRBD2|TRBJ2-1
CASRSREALYNEQFF
TGTGCCAGTAGGAGTCGGGAGGCCCTTTACAATGAGCAGTTCTTC
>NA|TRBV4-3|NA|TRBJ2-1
CASSQSSYNEQFF
TGCGCCAGCAGCCAGAGTAGTTACAATGAGCAGTTCTTC
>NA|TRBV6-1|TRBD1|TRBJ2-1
CASSEWAGTEFYNEQFF
TGTGCCAGCAGTGAATGGGCCGGGACAGAATTTTACAATGAGCAGTTCTTC
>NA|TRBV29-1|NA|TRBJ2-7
CSPEGDPPGQYF
TGCAGCCCTGAAGGGGACCCGCCCGGGCAGTACTTC
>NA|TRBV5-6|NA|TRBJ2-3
CASSLLNSLDTQYF
TGTGCCAGCAGCTTGCTTAACTCTTTGGATACGCAGTATTTT
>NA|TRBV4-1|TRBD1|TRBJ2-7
CASSQSGGGGSYEQYF
TGCGCCAGCAGCCAATCAGGGGGCGGCGGGTCCTACGAGCAGTACTTC
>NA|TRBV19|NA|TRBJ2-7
CASSMDGTTSYEQYF
TGTGCCAGTAGTATGGATGGGACAACCTCCTACGAGCAGTACTTC
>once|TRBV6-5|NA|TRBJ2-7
CASSYSFQASSYEQYF
TGTGCCAGCAGTTACTCATTCCAGGCGAGCTCCTACGAGCAGTACTTC
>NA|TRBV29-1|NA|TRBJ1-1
CSVGGQGGRNTEAFF
TGCAGCGTTGGGGGACAAGGGGGAAGAAACACTGAAGCTTTCTTT
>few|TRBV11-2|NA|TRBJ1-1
CASSLDGDMNTEAFF
TGTGCCAGCAGCTTAGATGGAGACATGAACACTGAAGCTTTCTTT
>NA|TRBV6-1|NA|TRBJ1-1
CASSGRLRDTEAFF
TGTGCCAGCAGTGGCCGTCTGAGGGACACTGAAGCTTTCTTT
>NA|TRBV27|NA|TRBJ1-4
CASSPRATNEKLFF
TGTGCCAGCAGTCCCAGGGCGACTAATGAAAAACTGTTTTTT
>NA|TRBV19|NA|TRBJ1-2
CASSPGLIYGYTF
TGTGCCAGTAGTCCGGGGTTGATCTATGGCTACACCTTC
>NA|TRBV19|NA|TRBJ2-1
CASSSVARNEQFF
TGTGCCAGTAGCTCCGTAGCGCGCAATGAGCAGTTCTTC
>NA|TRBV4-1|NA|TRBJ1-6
CASSHRNSPLHF
TGCGCCAGCAGCCACCGAAATTCACCCCTCCACTTT
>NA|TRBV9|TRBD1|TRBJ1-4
CASSKQGAAEKLFF
TGTGCCAGCAGCAAACAGGGGGCGGCTGAAAAACTGTTTTTT
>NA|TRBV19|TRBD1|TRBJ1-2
CASSILGTGDGYTF
TGTGCCAGTAGTATCCTCGGGACAGGGGATGGCTACACCTTC
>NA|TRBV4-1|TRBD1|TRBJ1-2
CASSPQGGQYNGYTF
TGCGCCAGCAGCCCCCAAGGGGGACAGTACAATGGCTACACCTTC
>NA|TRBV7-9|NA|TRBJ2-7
CASSSGQSYEQYF
TGTGCCAGCAGCTCAGGACAGTCCTACGAGCAGTACTTC
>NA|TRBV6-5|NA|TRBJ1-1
CASSPSGEGYFGAFF
TGTGCCAGCAGTCCATCAGGGGAAGGATATTTTGGAGCTTTCTTT
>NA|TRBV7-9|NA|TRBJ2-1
CASSLAGGPYNEQFF
TGTGCCAGCAGCTTAGCAGGTGGGCCCTACAATGAGCAGTTCTTC